The T cell receptor (beta chain) under discussion was sequenced for a study of cytomegalovirus exposure and HLA in healthy donors. CDR3 length: 16 amino acids. The germline V gene has CDR1 ENHRY and CDR2 SYGVKD. Trimming cost V 5 bases and J 4 bases; bases outside gene matches: 11. Findings and limits, study-wide: In most subjects, TCR beta sequences reportedly gave accurate predictions of HLA-A and HLA-B alleles. What was likely a sequencing artifact was a cluster of highly shared sequence variants. Researchers had no immune exposure information except CMV serostatus available.

A note on this clone: Its antigen is undetermined.

PCR employed 60 Vbeta and 13 Jbeta primers. The data were produced by immunoSEQ multiplex PCR, yet TCRdb's version contains in-frame clones alone and is incomplete. The sample has 200,000 to 250,000 clones; 80% to 85% are singletons. Specimen: PBMCs. V is TRBV10-3 and J is TRBJ2-3; 8 nucleotides line up with TRBD2. This clonotype was obtained from a woman aged 40 to 50 in good health and CMV-seronegative. CDR3 residues: CAISIISGKGADTQYF. The DNA of the CDR3 is TGTGCCATCAGTATAATTAGCGGGAAAGGCGCAGATACGCAGTATTTT.